This TCR beta chain stems from a study of regulatory T cells in long-lasting Graves disease. The study, taken as a whole, reports: Persistent disease showed a preference for TRBV28, TRBJ1-2 and TRBJ2-5. Graves' patients with persistent disease showed TCR diversity lower than patients newly diagnosed.

This clonotype was observed at least ten times. Its antigen is undetermined. The time point is: persistent/refractory GD, antithyroid drugs over 5 years with positive TRAb. PBMC RNA was the source of the TCR library. The CDR3 has 11 amino acids. Germline lookup yields CDR1 SNHLY and CDR2 FYNNEI. The V and J ends lost 8 bases and 6 bases respectively, with 11 bases between them. Construction of the TCR beta libraries employed iRepertoire HTBI primers in conjunction with Arm-PCR of CDR3 regions. One entry per CDR3 protein, called by TCRdb with MiXCR from the multiplex PCR reads. In the table there are 600,000 to 850,000 distinct CDR3 sequences, roughly 30% of which are singletons.

V usage is TRBV2 and J usage is TRBJ2-7; either TRBD1 or TRBD2 may supply D (5 bases each). The sample was peripheral blood mononuclear cells (PBMCs), taken when the disease was refractory, from a patient treated with antithyroid drugs. The sequence derives from a female donor with Graves disease. CDR3 protein: CASLEDTEQYF. For the CDR3, the DNA is TGTGCCAGCCTGGAGGACACCGAGCAGTACTTC.